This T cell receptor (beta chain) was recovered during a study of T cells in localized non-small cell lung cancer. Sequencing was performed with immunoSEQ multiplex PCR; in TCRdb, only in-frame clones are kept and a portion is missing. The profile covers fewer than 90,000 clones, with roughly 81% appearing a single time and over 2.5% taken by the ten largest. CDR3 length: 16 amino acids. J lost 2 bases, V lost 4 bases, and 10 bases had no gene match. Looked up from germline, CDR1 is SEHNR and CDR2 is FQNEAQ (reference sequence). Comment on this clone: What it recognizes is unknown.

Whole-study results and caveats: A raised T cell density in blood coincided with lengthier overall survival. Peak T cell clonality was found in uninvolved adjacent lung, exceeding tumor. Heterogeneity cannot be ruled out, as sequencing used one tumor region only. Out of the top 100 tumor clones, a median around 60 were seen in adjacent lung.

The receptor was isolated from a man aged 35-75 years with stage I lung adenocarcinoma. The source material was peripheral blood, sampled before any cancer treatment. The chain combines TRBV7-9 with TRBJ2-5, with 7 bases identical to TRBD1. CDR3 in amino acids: CASSYDRDSGQETQYF. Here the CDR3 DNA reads TGTGCCAGCAGCTACGACCGGGACAGTGGGCAAGAGACCCAGTACTTC.